A selection of T cell receptor beta chains follows, all from one sample in a study of cytomegalovirus exposure and HLA in healthy donors. Using immunoSEQ multiplex PCR, the repertoire was profiled, and TCRdb retains in-frame clones only, with some absent. The sample holds 170,000 or so clones, 65% to 85% seen once. What was sequenced was PBMCs. All receptors come from a male donor in good health and CMV-seropositive. Both conserved end residues are part of each CDR3. A D gene is named only where the DNA matches it firmly. Expanded clones are given a class, and other clones once, few, many or no size at all.

clone size	V gene	D gene	J gene	CDR3 protein	CDR3 DNA
once	TRBV30	TRBD1	TRBJ2-7	CAWSVGTGRAYEQYF	TGTGCCTGGAGTGTAGGGACAGGGAGGGCCTACGAGCAGTACTTC
.	TRBV6-5	.	TRBJ2-7	CASSPGRTRHYEQYF	TGTGCCAGCAGTCCCGGACGGACTCGCCACTACGAGCAGTACTTC
.	TRBV5-1	.	TRBJ2-3	CASRAAPRDTQYF	TGCGCCAGCAGGGCGGCCCCTAGAGATACGCAGTATTTT
.	TRBV7-2	TRBD2	TRBJ2-3	CASSRLAGGQNVADTQYF	TGTGCCAGCAGCCGACTAGCGGGAGGGCAGAATGTAGCAGATACGCAGTATTTT
.	TRBV10-3	.	TRBJ1-5	CAISESLSNQPQHF	TGTGCCATCAGTGAGTCGTTAAGCAATCAGCCCCAGCATTTT
.	TRBV9	TRBD2	TRBJ2-7	CASSVEGTTYEQYF	TGTGCCAGCAGCGTAGAAGGGACTACCTACGAGCAGTACTTC
once	TRBV25-1	.	TRBJ2-4	CASSDAGIKNIQYF	TGTGCCAGCAGTGATGCAGGGATCAAAAACATTCAGTACTTC
.	TRBV5-6	TRBD2	TRBJ2-7	CASSLRTSGNSYEQYF	TGTGCCAGCAGCTTGCGGACTAGCGGGAACTCCTACGAGCAGTACTTC
.	TRBV5-1	TRBD2	TRBJ2-3	CASSTVGGDTQYF	TGCGCCAGCAGCACCGTGGGGGGGGATACGCAGTATTTT
.	TRBV6-6	.	TRBJ1-5	CASSYSEGDQPQHF	TGTGCCAGCAGTTACTCGGAGGGAGATCAGCCCCAGCATTTT
.	TRBV10-3	TRBD2	TRBJ2-1	CAISRTSGGNNEQFF	TGTGCCATCAGTCGAACTAGCGGGGGGAACAATGAGCAGTTCTTC
.	TRBV28	.	TRBJ1-1	CASSLIGEGTEAFF	TGTGCCAGCAGTTTGATCGGGGAGGGCACTGAAGCTTTCTTT
once	TRBV5-1	.	TRBJ2-5	CASSLGGDQETQYF	TGCGCCAGCAGCTTGGGGGGGGACCAAGAGACCCAGTACTTC
.	TRBV5-6	TRBD1	TRBJ1-4	CASSWPGQGEKLFF	TGTGCCAGCAGCTGGCCGGGACAGGGGGAAAAACTGTTTTTT
.	TRBV5-1	.	TRBJ2-2	CASSPDLTTGELFF	TGCGCCAGCAGCCCAGACTTGACGACCGGGGAGCTGTTTTTT
.	TRBV5-1	.	TRBJ1-2	CASSPDSLYGYTF	TGCGCCAGCAGCCCGGACAGTCTCTATGGCTACACCTTC
.	TRBV2	.	TRBJ2-5	CANLGGGLSAQYF	TGTGCCAACTTAGGGGGGGGATTGTCGGCGCAGTACTTC
.	TRBV6-5	.	TRBJ2-7	CASSYAEQGLQYF	TGTGCCAGCAGTTACGCGGAACAGGGCTTGCAGTACTTC
.	TRBV7-9	TRBD2	TRBJ2-7	CASSLGAGSSYEQYF	TGTGCCAGCAGCTTAGGAGCGGGGAGCTCCTACGAGCAGTACTTC
.	TRBV28	TRBD1	TRBJ1-2	CASRTSAATGLGGYGYTF	TGTGCCAGCAGAACCTCAGCAGCGACAGGGCTGGGAGGCTATGGCTACACCTTC
.	TRBV12-5	TRBD1	TRBJ2-7	CASGLVGTGINEQYF	TGTGCTAGTGGTTTGGTAGGGACAGGGATCAACGAGCAGTACTTC
.	TRBV14	TRBD1	TRBJ2-2	CASSQVRDRNTEELFF	TGTGCCAGCAGCCAAGTGAGGGACAGAAACACCGAGGAGCTGTTTTTT
.	TRBV6-5	TRBD1	TRBJ1-2	CASSSGQGYGYTF	TGTGCCAGCAGCTCCGGACAGGGCTATGGCTACACCTTC
.	TRBV7-2	TRBD2	TRBJ2-1	CASSSRLAGGRDEQFF	TGTGCCAGCAGCTCTCGACTAGCGGGAGGGAGGGATGAGCAGTTCTTC
.	TRBV6-5	TRBD1	TRBJ1-2	CASSFDRVYGYTF	TGTGCCAGCAGCTTTGACAGGGTCTATGGCTACACCTTC
.	TRBV2	TRBD1	TRBJ1-1	CASKRQGDTEAFF	TGTGCCAGCAAGAGACAGGGGGACACTGAAGCTTTCTTT
.	TRBV19	TRBD2	TRBJ2-7	CASRGLAGEGEQYF	TGTGCCAGTAGGGGACTAGCGGGAGAGGGCGAGCAGTACTTC
.	TRBV6-1	.	TRBJ1-2	CASRRDFLGYGYTF	TGTGCCAGCAGGCGGGACTTTCTAGGCTATGGCTACACCTTC
.	TRBV7-8	TRBD2	TRBJ2-1	CASSLTLAAGVTYNEQFF	TGTGCCAGCAGCTTAACCCTTGCAGCGGGAGTGACCTACAATGAGCAGTTCTTC
.	TRBV6-5	TRBD1	TRBJ2-2	CASRGGTGGFGELFF	TGTGCCAGCAGGGGTGGGACAGGGGGTTTCGGGGAGCTGTTTTTT
few	TRBV11-3	TRBD2	TRBJ2-1	CASSLDRGSYNEQFF	TGTGCCAGCAGCTTGGACCGCGGGAGCTACAATGAGCAGTTCTTC
.	TRBV11-2	TRBD2	TRBJ2-3	CASSTRLAGESDTQYF	TGTGCCAGCAGCACCCGACTAGCGGGGGAGTCAGATACGCAGTATTTT
.	TRBV4-1	.	TRBJ1-1	CASSRYSGGEAFF	TGCGCCAGCAGCCGGTACTCGGGGGGTGAAGCTTTCTTT
.	TRBV27	.	TRBJ1-5	CASSDSGIQPQHF	TGTGCCAGCAGTGATAGTGGTATTCAGCCCCAGCATTTT
few	TRBV11-2	TRBD2	TRBJ2-7	CASTSLAGVFGSSYEQYF	TGTGCCAGCACCTCTCTAGCGGGAGTCTTCGGGAGCTCCTACGAGCAGTACTTC
few	TRBV6-5	.	TRBJ1-1	CASSRHLNTEAFF	TGTGCCAGCAGTCGACACCTGAACACTGAAGCTTTCTTT
.	TRBV7-9	.	TRBJ2-3	CRGEDTQYF	TGCCGGGGAGAAGATACGCAGTATTTT
.	TRBV20-1	TRBD2	TRBJ2-1	CSARGPGLALF	TGCAGTGCTAGAGGTCCGGGACTAGCCCTCTTC
.	TRBV5-4	TRBD2	TRBJ2-7	CASSSGGRAYEQYF	TGTGCCAGCAGCTCAGGCGGGAGGGCCTACGAGCAGTACTTC
.	TRBV7-9	.	TRBJ1-2	CASSTNRVPNYGYTF	TGTGCCAGCAGCACAAACAGAGTACCCAACTATGGCTACACCTTC
once	TRBV19	.	TRBJ1-4	CASSMAMRVWEKLFF	TGTGCCAGTAGTATGGCTATGAGGGTATGGGAAAAACTGTTTTTT
.	TRBV15	TRBD2	TRBJ2-7	CATSREREGLYEQYF	TGTGCCACCAGCAGAGAGCGGGAGGGCCTATACGAGCAGTACTTC
.	TRBV4-1	TRBD2	TRBJ2-3	CASSQDLLAGGLGVSTDTQYF	TGCGCCAGCAGCCAAGATCTACTAGCGGGAGGCCTGGGGGTTAGCACAGATACGCAGTATTTT
.	TRBV7-2	TRBD1	TRBJ2-3	CASSLRNTGVDTQYF	TGTGCCAGCAGCTTAAGGAATACAGGGGTTGATACGCAGTATTTT
once	TRBV28	.	TRBJ2-7	CASRPTGRHISYEQYF	TGTGCCAGCAGACCGACAGGGAGGCATATCTCCTACGAGCAGTACTTC
.	TRBV28	TRBD1	TRBJ1-5	CASCSVLTGGNQPQHF	TGTGCCAGCTGCTCCGTTTTGACAGGGGGAAATCAGCCCCAGCATTTT
few	TRBV4-1	.	TRBJ1-3	CASSQGTVNTIYF	TGCGCCAGCAGCCAAGGGACAGTAAACACCATATATTTT
.	TRBV5-5	.	TRBJ2-5	CASSLEGGSGETQYF	TGTGCCAGCAGCTTGGAGGGGGGGAGCGGTGAGACCCAGTACTTC